This T cell receptor (beta chain) comes out of a study of cytomegalovirus exposure and HLA in healthy donors. In the study overall: An analysis done earlier identified around 100 million unique TCR beta sequences from about 179 million T cells.

60 Vbeta and 13 Jbeta primers were used in PCR. TCRdb's table, derived via immunoSEQ multiplex PCR, lists solely in-frame clones and lacks some. The top ten hold 6.6% of the sample, which has about 150,000 clones, approximately 82% seen once. The germline gives CDR1 LGHNT, CDR2 FRNRAP. V was clipped by 0 bases and J by 5 bases; unmatched bases: 10. The CDR3 spans 17 residues. Overall study results and limits: Listed as cytomegalovirus-associated were roughly 180 TCR beta chains. TCR beta sequences numbering roughly 16,000 were associated with HLA alleles at 0.05 false discovery rate in a later analysis.

Comment on this clone: What it binds is not known.

V gene TRBV12-5 combines with J gene TRBJ2-1, with 7 positions matching TRBD1. Sequenced: PBMCs. The clonotype comes from a woman between 45 and 60 years old in good health and CMV-seropositive. CDR3 protein: CASGLVLGTAFDNEQFF. The CDR3 DNA follows: TGTGCTAGTGGTTTGGTACTTGGGACAGCCTTTGACAATGAGCAGTTCTTC.